The clone carrying this T cell receptor (beta chain) ranks as medium-sized. Its antigen remains unknown. No patient received treatment before thyroid surgery. Germline lookup yields CDR1 MNHNS and CDR2 SASEGT. The CDR3 loop spans 13 amino acids. Unmatched junction bases numbered 7, after V lost 7 bases and J lost 5 bases. These data are taken from a study of metastatic and nonmetastatic thyroid tumors. Study-wide results and caveats: Reportedly, malignant thyroid tumors had significantly higher TCR beta diversity than benign nodules, in blood and tumor.

In the original processing: The study took CDR3 differences across clinicopathological groups and made a distant-metastasis classifier for papillary thyroid cancer from them. Via MiXCR, TCRdb re-called the PCR reads. The V and J calls were not made by the authors but by TCRdb's processing. The sample includes about 14,000 clones, about a quarter of them seen just once. The TCR comes from a female donor with papillary thyroid cancer or a benign thyroid nodule (not recorded which). Some clones in this sample may be carry-over from other donors' samples. The V and J genes are TRBV6-1 and TRBJ1-2, with TRBD1 matching 7 bases. The material sequenced was blood. In DNA form, the CDR3 reads TGTGCCAGCACCTCGACAGGGTTATATGGCTACACCTTC. Its translation is CASTSTGLYGYTF.